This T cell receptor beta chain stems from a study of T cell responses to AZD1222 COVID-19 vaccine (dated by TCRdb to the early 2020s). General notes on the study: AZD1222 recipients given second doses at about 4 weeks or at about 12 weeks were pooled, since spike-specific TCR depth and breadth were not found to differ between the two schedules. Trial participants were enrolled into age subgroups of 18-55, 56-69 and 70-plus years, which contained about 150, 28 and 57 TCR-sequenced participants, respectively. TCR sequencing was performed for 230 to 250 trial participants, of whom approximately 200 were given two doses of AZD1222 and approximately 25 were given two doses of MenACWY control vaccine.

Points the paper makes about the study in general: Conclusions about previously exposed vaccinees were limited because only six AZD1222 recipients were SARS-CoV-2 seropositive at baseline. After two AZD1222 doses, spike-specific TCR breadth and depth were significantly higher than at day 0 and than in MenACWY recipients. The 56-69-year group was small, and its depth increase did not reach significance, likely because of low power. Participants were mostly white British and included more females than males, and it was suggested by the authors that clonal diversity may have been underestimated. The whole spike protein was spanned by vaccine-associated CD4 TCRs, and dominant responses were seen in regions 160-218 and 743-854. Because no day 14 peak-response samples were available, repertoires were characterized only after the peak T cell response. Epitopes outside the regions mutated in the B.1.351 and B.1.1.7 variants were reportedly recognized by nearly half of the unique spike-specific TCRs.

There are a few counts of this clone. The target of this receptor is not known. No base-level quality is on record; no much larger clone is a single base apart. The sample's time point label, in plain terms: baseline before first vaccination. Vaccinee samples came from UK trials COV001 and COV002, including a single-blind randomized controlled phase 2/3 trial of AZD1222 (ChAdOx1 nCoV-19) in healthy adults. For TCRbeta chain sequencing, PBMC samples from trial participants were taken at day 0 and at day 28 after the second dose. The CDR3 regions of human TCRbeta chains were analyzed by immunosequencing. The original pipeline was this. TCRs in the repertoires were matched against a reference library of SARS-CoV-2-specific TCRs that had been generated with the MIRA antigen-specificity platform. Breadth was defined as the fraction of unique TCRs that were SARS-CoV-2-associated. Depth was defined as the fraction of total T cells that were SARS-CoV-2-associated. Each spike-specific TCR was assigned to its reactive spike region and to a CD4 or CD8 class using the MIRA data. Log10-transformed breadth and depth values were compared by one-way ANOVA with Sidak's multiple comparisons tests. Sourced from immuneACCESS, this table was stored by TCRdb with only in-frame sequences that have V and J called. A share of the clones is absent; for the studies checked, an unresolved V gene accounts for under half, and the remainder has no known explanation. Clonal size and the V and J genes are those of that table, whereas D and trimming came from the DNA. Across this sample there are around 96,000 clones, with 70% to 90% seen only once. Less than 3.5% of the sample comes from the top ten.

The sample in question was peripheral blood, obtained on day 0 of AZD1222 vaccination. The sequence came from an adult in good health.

DNA sequence: TGTGCCAGCACCACGAGGGGGGTTAACACTGAAGCTTTCTTT. Translated, it reads CASTTRGVNTEAFF. The V gene is TRBV13 and the J gene is TRBJ1-1, and the D gene may be TRBD1, 6 bases matching. The trim is 7 bases for V and 2 bases for J, with a gap of 14 bases between the germline ends. The cysteine opens and the phenylalanine closes a CDR3 of 14 amino acids. Only CDR3 DNA remains: 42 bases, in frame from the first base. CDR1 PRHDT and CDR2 FYEKMQ were looked up in the germline V gene (reference sequence).